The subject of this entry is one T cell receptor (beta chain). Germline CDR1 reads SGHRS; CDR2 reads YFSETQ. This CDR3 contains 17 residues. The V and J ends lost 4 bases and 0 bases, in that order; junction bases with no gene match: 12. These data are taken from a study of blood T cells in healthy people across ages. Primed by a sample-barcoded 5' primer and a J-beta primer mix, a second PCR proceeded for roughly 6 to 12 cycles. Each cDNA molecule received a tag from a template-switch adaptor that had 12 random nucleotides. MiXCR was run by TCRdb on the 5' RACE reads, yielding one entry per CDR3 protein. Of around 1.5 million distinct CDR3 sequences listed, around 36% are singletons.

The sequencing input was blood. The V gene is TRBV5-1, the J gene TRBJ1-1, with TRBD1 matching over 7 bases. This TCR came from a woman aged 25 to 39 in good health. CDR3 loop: CASSQSLLGQLNTEAFF. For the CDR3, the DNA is TGCGCCAGCAGCCAGAGCTTATTGGGACAGCTGAACACTGAAGCTTTCTTT.